This T cell receptor beta chain was observed in a study of vaccination effects on CD4 cells after COVID-19. CDR1 SGHNT and CDR2 YENEEA come from the germline V gene. This CDR3 contains 13 residues. The germline V and J ends were trimmed by 5 bases and 0 bases, with 7 bases remaining between them. Overall study findings and caveats: Late post-vaccination, clones induced by infection and those induced by vaccine underwent marked clonal contraction.

The ViraFEST assay expanded antigen-specific CD4+ T cells with viral peptide pools before sequencing. Culturing for about 9 days preceded CD4+ T cell isolation. Vaccine administered to participants consisted of two doses of either BNT162b2 or mRNA-1273. Comments on this clone: What it binds is not known.

Generated by immunoSEQ multiplex PCR, the TCRdb table keeps only in-frame clones and is missing some. Here the sample spans under 30,000 clones, about 74% being singletons. This chain uses TRBV11-3 with TRBJ1-1, with D uncertain. This TCR came from a human donor who received a COVID-19 vaccine. The sample consisted of CD4+ T cells from PBMCs cultured with HCoV-OC43 spike peptides, taken after COVID-19 vaccination. As to subset: HCoV-OC43 spike overlapping peptide pool stimulation. The DNA of the CDR3 is TGTGCCAGCAGCCGTAGTATGAACACTGAAGCTTTCTTT. Translation: CASSRSMNTEAFF.